This T cell receptor beta chain was identified during a study of blood T cell repertoires in COVID-19. Here immunoSEQ multiplex PCR was the method, and the copy in TCRdb shows in-frame clones only, minus some. The sample records over 150,000 clones, under 80% being singletons. Germline V gene sequence: CDR1 MDHEN, CDR2 SYDVKM. Between the trimmed V and J ends, which lost 5 bases and 0 bases, there was a span of 7 bases. The CDR3 totals 13 residues. The genes are TRBV28 and TRBJ1-1; D not resolved. Source material: peripheral blood. The receptor comes from a man between 70 and 80 years old with acute or convalescent COVID-19. The CDR3 DNA reads as TGTGCCAGCAGTACACAATTGAACACTGAAGCTTTCTTT. The encoded protein is CASSTQLNTEAFF.